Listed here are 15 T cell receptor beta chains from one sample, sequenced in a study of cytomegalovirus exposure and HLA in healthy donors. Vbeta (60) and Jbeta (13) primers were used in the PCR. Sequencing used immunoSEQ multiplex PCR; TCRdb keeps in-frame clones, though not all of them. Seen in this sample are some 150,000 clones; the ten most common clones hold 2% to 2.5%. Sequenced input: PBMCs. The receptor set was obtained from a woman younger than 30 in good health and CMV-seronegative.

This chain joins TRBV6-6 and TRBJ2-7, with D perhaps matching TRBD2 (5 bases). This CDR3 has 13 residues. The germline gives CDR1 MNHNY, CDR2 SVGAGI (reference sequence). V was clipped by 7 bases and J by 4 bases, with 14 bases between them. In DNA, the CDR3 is TGTGCCAGCACTCCGGGATATCCTTACGAGCAGTACGTC. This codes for CASTPGYPYEQYV.

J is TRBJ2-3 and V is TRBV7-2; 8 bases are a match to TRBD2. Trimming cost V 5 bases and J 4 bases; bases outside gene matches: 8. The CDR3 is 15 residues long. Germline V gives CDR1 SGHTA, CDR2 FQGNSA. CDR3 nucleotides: TGTGCCAGCAGCATTAGCGGGAACCGCCCAGATACGCAGTATTTT. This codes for CASSISGNRPDTQYF.

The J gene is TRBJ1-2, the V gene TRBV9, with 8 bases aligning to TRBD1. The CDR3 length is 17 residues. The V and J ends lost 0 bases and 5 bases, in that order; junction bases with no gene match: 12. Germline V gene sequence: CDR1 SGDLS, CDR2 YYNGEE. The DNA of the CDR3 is TGTGCCAGCAGCGTAGTGGGACAGGCGGGGGGGATATATGGCTACACCTTC. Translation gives CASSVVGQAGGIYGYTF.

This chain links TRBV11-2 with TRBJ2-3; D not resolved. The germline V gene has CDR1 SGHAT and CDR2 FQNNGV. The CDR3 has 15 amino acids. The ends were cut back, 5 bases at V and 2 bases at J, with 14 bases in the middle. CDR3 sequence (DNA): TGTGCCAGCAGCCGGATTAGACAAACCACAGATACGCAGTATTTT. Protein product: CASSRIRQTTDTQYF.

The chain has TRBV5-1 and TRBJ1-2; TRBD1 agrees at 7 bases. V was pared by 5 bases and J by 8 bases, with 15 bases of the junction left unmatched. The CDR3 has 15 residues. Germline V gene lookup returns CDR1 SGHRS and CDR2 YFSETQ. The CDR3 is CASRSPGGEVGGYTF. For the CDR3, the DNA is TGCGCCAGCAGGTCCCCAGGGGGTGAAGTTGGGGGCTACACCTTC. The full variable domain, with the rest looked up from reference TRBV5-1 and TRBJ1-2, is KAGVTQTPRYLIKTRGQQVTLSCSPISGHRSVSWYQQTPGQGLQFLFEYFSETQRNKGNFPGRFSGRQFSNSRSEMNVSTLELGDSALYLCASRSPGGEVGGYTFGSGTRLTVV.

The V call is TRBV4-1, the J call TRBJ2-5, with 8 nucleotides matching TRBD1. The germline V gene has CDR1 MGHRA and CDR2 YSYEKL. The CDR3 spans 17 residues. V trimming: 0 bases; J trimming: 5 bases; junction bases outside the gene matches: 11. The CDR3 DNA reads TGCGCCAGCAGCCAAGAGCCGGGACAGGCTAGTCGGGAGACCCAGTACTTC. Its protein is CASSQEPGQASRETQYF.

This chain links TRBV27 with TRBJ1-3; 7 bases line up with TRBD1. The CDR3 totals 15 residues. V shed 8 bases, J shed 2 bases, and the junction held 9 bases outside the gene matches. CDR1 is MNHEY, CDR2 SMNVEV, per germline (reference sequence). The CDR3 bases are TGTGCCAGCTCCGAATGGGACAGAGCTGGAAACACCATATATTTT. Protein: CASSEWDRAGNTIYF.

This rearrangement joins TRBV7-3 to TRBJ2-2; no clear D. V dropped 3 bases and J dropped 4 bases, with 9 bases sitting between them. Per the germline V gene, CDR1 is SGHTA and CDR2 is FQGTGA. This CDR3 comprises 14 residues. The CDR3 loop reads CASSLRYSTGELFF. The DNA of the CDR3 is TGTGCCAGCAGCTTGAGGTATTCCACCGGGGAGCTGTTTTTT.

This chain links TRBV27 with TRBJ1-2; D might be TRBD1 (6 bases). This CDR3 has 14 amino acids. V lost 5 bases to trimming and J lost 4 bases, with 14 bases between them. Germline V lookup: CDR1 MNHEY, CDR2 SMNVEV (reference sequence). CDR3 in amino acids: CASSPQDSTYGYTF. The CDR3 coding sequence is TGTGCCAGCAGTCCCCAGGACAGTACCTATGGCTACACCTTC.

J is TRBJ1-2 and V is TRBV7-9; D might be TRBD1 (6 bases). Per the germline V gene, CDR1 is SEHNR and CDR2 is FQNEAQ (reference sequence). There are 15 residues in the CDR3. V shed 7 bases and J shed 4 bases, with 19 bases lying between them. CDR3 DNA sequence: TGTGCCAGCACCCCACAGGGTTGGGGTGGCTATGGCTACACCTTC. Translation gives CASTPQGWGGYGYTF.

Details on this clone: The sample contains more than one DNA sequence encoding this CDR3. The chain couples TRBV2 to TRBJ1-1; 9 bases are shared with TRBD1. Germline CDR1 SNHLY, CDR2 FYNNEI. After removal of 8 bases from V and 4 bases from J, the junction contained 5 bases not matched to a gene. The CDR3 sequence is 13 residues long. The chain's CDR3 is CASEPTGGTEAFF. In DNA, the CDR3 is TGTGCCAGCGAGCCGACAGGGGGCACTGAAGCTTTCTTT.

CDR3 amino acids: CASSLSGGNQPQHF. CDR3 sequence (DNA): TGCGCCAGCAGCTTGTCAGGGGGCAATCAGCCCCAGCATTTT. This chain links TRBV5-1 with TRBJ1-5, with a weak D call TRBD1 (6 bases). Germline-derived CDR1 and CDR2 are SGHRS and YFSETQ. V lost 1 base and J lost 2, with 7 bases in between. This CDR3 has 14 residues.

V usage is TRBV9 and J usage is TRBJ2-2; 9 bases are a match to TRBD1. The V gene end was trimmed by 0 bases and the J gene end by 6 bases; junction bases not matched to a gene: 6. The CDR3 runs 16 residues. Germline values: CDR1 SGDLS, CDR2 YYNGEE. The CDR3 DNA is TGTGCCAGCAGCGTAGGGGGACAGGGAGCGGCCGGGGAGCTGTTTTTT. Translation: CASSVGGQGAAGELFF.

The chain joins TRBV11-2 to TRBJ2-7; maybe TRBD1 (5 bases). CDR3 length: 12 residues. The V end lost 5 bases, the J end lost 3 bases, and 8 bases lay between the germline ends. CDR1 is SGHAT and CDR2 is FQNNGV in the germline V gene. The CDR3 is CASSPQGYEQYF. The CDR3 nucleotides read TGTGCCAGCAGCCCGCAGGGCTACGAGCAGTACTTC.

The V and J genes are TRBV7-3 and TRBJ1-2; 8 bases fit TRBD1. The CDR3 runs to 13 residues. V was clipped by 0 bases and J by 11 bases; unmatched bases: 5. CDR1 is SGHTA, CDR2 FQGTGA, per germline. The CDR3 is CASSLTSGQEYTF. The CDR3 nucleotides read TGTGCCAGCAGCTTAACGTCGGGACAGGAATACACCTTC.